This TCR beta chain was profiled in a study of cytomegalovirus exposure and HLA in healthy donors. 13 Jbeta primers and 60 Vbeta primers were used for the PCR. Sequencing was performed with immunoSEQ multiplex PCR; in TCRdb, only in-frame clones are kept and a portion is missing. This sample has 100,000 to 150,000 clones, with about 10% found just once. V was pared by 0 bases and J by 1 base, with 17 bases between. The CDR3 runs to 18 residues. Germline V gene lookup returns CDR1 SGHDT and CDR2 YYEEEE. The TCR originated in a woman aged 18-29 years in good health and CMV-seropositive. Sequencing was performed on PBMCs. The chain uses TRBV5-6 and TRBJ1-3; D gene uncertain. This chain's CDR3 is CASSLVVLREPSGNTIYF. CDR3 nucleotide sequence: TGTGCCAGCAGCTTGGTGGTACTCCGTGAACCTTCTGGAAACACCATATATTTT.